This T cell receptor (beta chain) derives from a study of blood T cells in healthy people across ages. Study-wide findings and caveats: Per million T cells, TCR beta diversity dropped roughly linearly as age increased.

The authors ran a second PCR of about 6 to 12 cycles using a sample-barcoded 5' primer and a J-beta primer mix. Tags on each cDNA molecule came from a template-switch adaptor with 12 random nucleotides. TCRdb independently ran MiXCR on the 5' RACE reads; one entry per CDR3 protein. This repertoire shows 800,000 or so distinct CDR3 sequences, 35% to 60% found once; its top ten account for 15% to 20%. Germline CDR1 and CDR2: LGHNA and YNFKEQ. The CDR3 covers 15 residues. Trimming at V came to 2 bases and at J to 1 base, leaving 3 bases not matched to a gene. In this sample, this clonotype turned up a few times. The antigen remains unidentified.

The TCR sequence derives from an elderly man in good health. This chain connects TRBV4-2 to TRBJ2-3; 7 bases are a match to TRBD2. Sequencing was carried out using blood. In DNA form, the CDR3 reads TGTGCCAGCAGCCAATTTGCGGGAGGCACAGATACGCAGTATTTT. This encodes CASSQFAGGTDTQYF.